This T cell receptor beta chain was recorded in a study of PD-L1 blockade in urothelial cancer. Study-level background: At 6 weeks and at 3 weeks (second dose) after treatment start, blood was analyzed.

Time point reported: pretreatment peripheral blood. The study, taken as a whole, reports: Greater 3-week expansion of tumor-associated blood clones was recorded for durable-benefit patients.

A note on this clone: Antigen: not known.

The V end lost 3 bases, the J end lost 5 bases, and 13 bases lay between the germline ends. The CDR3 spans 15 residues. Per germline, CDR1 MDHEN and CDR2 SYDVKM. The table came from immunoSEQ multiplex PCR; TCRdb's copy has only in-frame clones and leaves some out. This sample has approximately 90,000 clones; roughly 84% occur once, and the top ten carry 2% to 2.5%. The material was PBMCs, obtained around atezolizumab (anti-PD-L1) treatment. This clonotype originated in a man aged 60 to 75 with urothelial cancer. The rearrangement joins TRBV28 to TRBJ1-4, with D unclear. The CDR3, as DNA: TGTGCCAGCAGTTTTCATAGCAGAGACAATGAAAAACTGTTTTTT. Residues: CASSFHSRDNEKLFF. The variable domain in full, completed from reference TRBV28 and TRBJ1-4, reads DVKVTQSSRYLVKRTGEKVFLECVQDMDHENMFWYRQDPGLGLRLIYFSYDVKMKEKGDIPEGYSVSREKKERFSLILESASTNQTSMYLCASSFHSRDNEKLFFGSGTQLSVL.